This T cell receptor beta chain was sequenced during a study of PD-1 blockade in classical Hodgkin lymphoma. Study results and caveats: Some patients began nivolumab under 1 year after ASCT. These patients were excluded from later analyses. Newly diagnosed patients reportedly trailed healthy donors in baseline TCR diversity.

CDR1 SGHDT and CDR2 YYEEEE come from the germline V gene. V lost 3 bases to trimming and J lost 10 bases, with 14 bases between them. The CDR3 is 14 residues long. Data came from immunoSEQ multiplex PCR; TCRdb stores just in-frame clones and leaves some out. This repertoire shows some 27,000 clones, 65% to 85% found once; its top ten account for 0.62%. The time point here: cycle 4 day 1 (C4D1), after five to seven weeks of nivolumab. Each and every patient relapsed after autologous stem cell transplantation, and patients got differing brentuximab vedotin exposure. Magnetic negative selection was used to purify CD4+ T cells from PBMCs that had been thawed. Under best response, outcomes were complete response, partial response or progressive disease. In this sample, this clone turned up once. Its specificity is unknown.

The TCR comes from a human donor with classical Hodgkin lymphoma. The sample was CD4+ T cells from blood, taken before the fourth cycle of nivolumab. The chain joins TRBV5-6 to TRBJ1-6, with D possibly being TRBD1 (5 bases). For the CDR3, the DNA is TGTGCCAGCAGCTCGACCTCCCGGGGGTCACCCCTCCACTTT. Residues: CASSSTSRGSPLHF. Combining the CDR3 with reference TRBV5-6 and TRBJ1-6 gives the whole variable domain DAGVTQSPTHLIKTRGQQVTLRCSPKSGHDTVSWYQQALGQGPQFIFQYYEEEERQRGNFPDRFSGHQFPNYSSELNVNALLLGDSALYLCASSSTSRGSPLHFGNGTRLTVT.